The TCR beta chain described here comes from a study of T cells after yellow fever vaccination. As for the study in general: The authors prepared low-cell-number fractions using SMART-Seq v4 Ultra Low Input.

5'RACE template switching produced TCR cDNA carrying a universal primer site and UMIs. TCRdb passed the 5' RACE reads through MiXCR, listing each CDR3 protein once. The sample carries approximately 250,000 distinct CDR3 sequences, approximately 6.8% recorded once. This clonotype has a handful of counts. Its antigen remains unknown. General study points: Weaker, the secondary response peaked sooner, at day 5 versus 15. The booster response re-showed most primary clones: 96% CD4, approximately 86% CD8.

The CDR3 length is 15 residues. The ends were cut back, 2 bases at V and 4 bases at J, with 15 bases in the middle. Germline V gene lookup returns CDR1 KGHSH and CDR2 LQKENI. The J gene is TRBJ2-7, the V gene TRBV18; no reliable D call. The receptor comes from a young man who received the YFV17D yellow fever vaccine. The sequencing used CD4+ T cells sorted from PBMCs, collected on the day of the yellow fever booster vaccination. Here the CDR3 reads CASSPGRDAYYEQYF. The CDR3 DNA reads as TGTGCCAGCTCACCAGGGCGCGACGCGTATTACGAGCAGTACTTC.